This T cell receptor (beta chain) was observed in a study of monozygotic twins with cystic fibrosis. Study at large: Library input was around 2.8 micrograms of fragmented DNA, with approximately 15 PCR cycles.

Method: immunoSEQ multiplex PCR; TCRdb's copy keeps in-frame clones and lacks some. This table holds about 20,000 clones, around 96% found once. Findings of the study overall: J usage was most co-twin-similar in 8 of 16 pairs, V in 13.

Comments on this clone: Its antigen remains unidentified.

The CDR3 has 15 residues. The V and J ends lost 10 bases and 0 bases respectively, with 15 bases between them. In germline, CDR1 is MNHEY, CDR2 SMNVEV (reference sequence). This chain connects TRBV27 to TRBJ1-4; D uncertain. The source is a girl aged 2-10 years with cystic fibrosis. The sequenced sample consisted of blood. CDR3 protein: CATSSLGATNEKLFF. CDR3 sequence (DNA): TGTGCCACCTCCAGTTTGGGAGCAACTAATGAAAAACTGTTTTTT.